These 10 T cell receptor beta chains originate from one sample sequenced in a study of CD8+ T cells in alopecia areata. TCR sequencing used cDNA made by reverse transcription of extracted RNA. Data came from immunoSEQ multiplex PCR; TCRdb stores just in-frame clones and leaves some out. The sample yields about 15,000 clones, less than 70% seen once. Lesional scalp punch biopsies and peripheral blood were collected from alopecia areata patients. Sequencing used skin. All receptors come from a human donor with alopecia areata.

The V call is TRBV5-1, the J call TRBJ2-1; the D gene is possibly TRBD2 (6 bases). The CDR3 sequence is 15 residues long. CDR1 SGHRS and CDR2 YFSETQ come from the germline V gene. Trimming removed 2 bases from V and 2 bases from J, with 11 bases in between. The CDR3 reads CASSFAGKTYNEQFF. The CDR3, as DNA: TGCGCCAGCAGCTTTGCGGGAAAGACCTACAATGAGCAGTTCTTC.

The V call is TRBV5-1, the J call TRBJ2-7, with 10 positions matching TRBD2. The ends lost 0 bases at V and 7 bases at J; junction bases unmatched: 10. CDR3 length: 16 amino acids. In germline, CDR1 is SGHRS, CDR2 YFSETQ. The CDR3 DNA sequence: TGCGCCAGCAGCTTGGCTCCCAAGCGGGAGGGCCGTGAGCAGTACTTC. It yields the protein CASSLAPKREGREQYF.

Of note for this clone: Different DNA sequences within this sample yield the same CDR3. The CDR3 coding sequence is TGTGCCAGCAGCCCCGGGACCAATAATGAGCAGTTCTTC. This translates into CASSPGTNNEQFF. The V and J genes are TRBV7-9 and TRBJ2-1, with D tentatively TRBD1 or TRBD2 (5 bases each). V lost 5 bases to trimming and J lost 7 bases, with 12 bases between them. The germline V gene has CDR1 SEHNR and CDR2 FQNEAQ (reference sequence). This CDR3 comprises 13 residues.

This chain uses TRBV7-6 with TRBJ1-3; no clear D. V shed 5 bases and J shed 0 bases, with 11 bases lying between them. There are 15 residues in the CDR3. CDR1 is SGHVS and CDR2 is FNYEAQ in the germline V gene. CDR3 sequence: CASSPQSLSGNTIYF. As DNA, the CDR3 is TGTGCCAGCAGCCCCCAAAGCCTCTCTGGAAACACCATATATTTT.

The DNA for the CDR3 is TGTGCCAGCAGCACAACCCTTTGGTGGGGCCAGTCCAATATCTACGAGCAGTACTTC. Protein product: CASSTTLWWGQSNIYEQYF. This chain connects TRBV28 to TRBJ2-7; D may be TRBD1 (5 bases). The CDR3 spans 19 residues. Looked up from germline, CDR1 is MDHEN and CDR2 is SYDVKM. With 6 bases removed from V and 3 bases from J, the gap between germline ends came to 30 bases.

The chain uses TRBV18 and TRBJ2-3; the D is unclear. CDR1 is KGHSH and CDR2 is LQKENI in the germline V gene. There are 17 residues in the CDR3. V was cut by 0 bases and J by 3 bases, with 16 bases left in between. The CDR3 DNA sequence: TGTGCCAGCTCACCACCGCGTAACGGAGTAAGGACAGATACGCAGTATTTT. This codes for CASSPPRNGVRTDTQYF.

The chain employs TRBV27 and TRBJ2-1; D is perhaps TRBD2 (6 bases). The V and J ends lost 1 base and 2 bases respectively, with 9 bases between them. The CDR3 extends over 15 amino acids. Germline V gives CDR1 MNHEY, CDR2 SMNVEV (reference sequence). The CDR3 loop reads CASSLYRTTYNEQFF. For the CDR3, the DNA is TGTGCCAGCAGTTTATACAGGACTACCTACAATGAGCAGTTCTTC.

A remark on this clone: One junction end does not reproduce the germline sequence, and a read error may be involved. The sample carries other DNA sequences with the same CDR3. The chain recombines TRBV19 with TRBJ2-7; TRBD1 or TRBD2 may be the D gene (5 bases each). The V gene's germline CDR1 is LNHDA and CDR2 SQIVND (reference sequence). CDR3 length: 14 residues. Written as DNA, the CDR3 is TGTGCCAGTAGTGTACCAGGGACGACCGCTGGGGTAGTCTTT. It yields the protein CASSVPGTTAGVVF.

This clone is a singleton in its sample. This chain's CDR3 is CASWTGTTTGELFF. CDR3 nucleotide sequence: TGTGCCAGTTGGACCGGGACTACAACCGGGGAGCTGTTTTTT. The gene calls are TRBV19 and TRBJ2-2, with TRBD2 matching 7 bases. Germline V gene data show CDR1 as LNHDA and CDR2 as SQIVND (reference sequence). The CDR3 consists of 14 residues. The V gene end was trimmed by 8 bases and the J gene end by 5 bases; junction bases not matched to a gene: 8.

This clone was counted only a few times. The rearrangement links TRBV4-1 to TRBJ1-2; the match to TRBD1 covers 9 bases. CDR3 length: 15 amino acids. From germline, CDR1 is MGHRA and CDR2 YSYEKL. Germline trimming cut 6 bases from V and 0 bases from J; bases unmatched to any gene: 5. The CDR3 coding sequence is TGCGCCAGCAGACCAAACAGGGGGCCTAACTATGGCTACACCTTC. This gives the protein CASRPNRGPNYGYTF.